The sequence of this T cell receptor beta chain was determined in a study of T-cell reconstitution after alpha-beta-depleted transplantation in children. Preparation of the TCRbeta library involved a method that used unique molecular identifiers. Via MiXCR, TCRdb re-called the PCR reads, giving one row per CDR3 protein. The sample contains just over 350,000 distinct CDR3 sequences, 13% of which appear only once. Trimming shortened V by 4 bases and J by 2 bases, and 8 bases separated the two germline ends. The CDR3 is made up of 14 amino acids. The germline V gene encodes CDR1 SNHLY and CDR2 FYNNEI. The sample holds many counts of this clonotype.

Sample: PBMCs, taken from the stem cell graft. The chain couples TRBV2 to TRBJ2-2; D possibly corresponds to TRBD2 (5 bases). This sequence originates from a human donor who donated a stem cell graft to a child with Fanconi anemia. Written as DNA, the CDR3 is TGTGCCAGCAGTGCCGGGGTTAACACCGGGGAGCTGTTTTTT. Amino acid sequence: CASSAGVNTGELFF.